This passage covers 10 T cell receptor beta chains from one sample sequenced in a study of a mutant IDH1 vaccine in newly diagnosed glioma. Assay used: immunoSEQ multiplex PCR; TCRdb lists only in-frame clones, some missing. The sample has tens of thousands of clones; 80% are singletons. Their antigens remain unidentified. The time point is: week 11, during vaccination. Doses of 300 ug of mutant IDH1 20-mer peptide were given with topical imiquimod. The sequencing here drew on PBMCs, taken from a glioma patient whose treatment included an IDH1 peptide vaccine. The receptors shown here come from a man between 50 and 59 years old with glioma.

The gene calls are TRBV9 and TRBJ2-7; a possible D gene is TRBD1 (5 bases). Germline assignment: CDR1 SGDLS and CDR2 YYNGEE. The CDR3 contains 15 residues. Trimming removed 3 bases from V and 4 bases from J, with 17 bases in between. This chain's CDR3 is CASSATGHRGYEQYF. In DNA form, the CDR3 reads TGTGCCAGCAGCGCTACAGGTCACCGAGGATACGAGCAGTACTTC.

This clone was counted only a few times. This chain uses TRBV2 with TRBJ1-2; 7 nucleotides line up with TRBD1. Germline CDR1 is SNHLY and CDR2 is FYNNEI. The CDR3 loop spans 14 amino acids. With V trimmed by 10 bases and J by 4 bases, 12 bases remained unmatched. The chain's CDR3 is CATADRVAGYGYTF. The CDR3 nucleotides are TGTGCCACCGCAGACAGGGTGGCTGGCTATGGCTACACCTTC.

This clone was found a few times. DNA for the CDR3: TGCAGCACAGAAGGGGATTCAGAAACTGAAGCTTTCTTT. This translates into CSTEGDSETEAFF. J is TRBJ1-1 and V is TRBV29-1, with a possible D match to TRBD1 (5 bases). Deletions cut 8 bases from V and 5 bases from J, with 18 bases between. The germline gives CDR1 SQVTM, CDR2 ANQGSEA. The CDR3 contains 13 residues.

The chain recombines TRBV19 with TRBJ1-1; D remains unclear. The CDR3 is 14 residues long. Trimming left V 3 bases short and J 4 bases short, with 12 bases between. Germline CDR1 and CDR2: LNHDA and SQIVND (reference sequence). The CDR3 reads CASSIFTDSTEAFF. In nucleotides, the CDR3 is TGTGCCAGTAGTATTTTTACGGACTCCACTGAAGCTTTCTTT.

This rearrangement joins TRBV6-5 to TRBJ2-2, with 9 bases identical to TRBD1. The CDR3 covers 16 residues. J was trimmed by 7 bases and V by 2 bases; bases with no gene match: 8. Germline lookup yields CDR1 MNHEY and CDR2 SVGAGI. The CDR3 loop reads CASSYRDRVWDGELFF. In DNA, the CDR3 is TGTGCCAGCAGTTACAGGGACAGGGTTTGGGACGGGGAGCTGTTTTTT.

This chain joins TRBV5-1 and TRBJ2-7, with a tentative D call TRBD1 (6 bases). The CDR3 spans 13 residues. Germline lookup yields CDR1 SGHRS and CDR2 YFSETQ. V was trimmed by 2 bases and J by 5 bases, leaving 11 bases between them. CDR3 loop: CASSFQGSNEQYF. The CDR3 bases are TGCGCCAGCAGCTTTCAGGGGTCCAACGAGCAGTACTTC.

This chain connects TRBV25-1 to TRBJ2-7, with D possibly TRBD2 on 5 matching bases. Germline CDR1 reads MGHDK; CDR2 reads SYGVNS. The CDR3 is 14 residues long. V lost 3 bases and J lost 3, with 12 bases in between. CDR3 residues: CASSEDGELYEQYF. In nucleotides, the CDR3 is TGTGCCAGCAGTGAGGACGGGGAACTCTACGAGCAGTACTTC.

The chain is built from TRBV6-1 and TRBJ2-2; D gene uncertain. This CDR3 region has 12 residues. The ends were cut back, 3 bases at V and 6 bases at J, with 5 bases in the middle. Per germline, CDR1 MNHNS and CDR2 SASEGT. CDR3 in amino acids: CASSEGAGELFF. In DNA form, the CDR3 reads TGTGCCAGCAGTGAGGGCGCCGGGGAGCTGTTTTTT.

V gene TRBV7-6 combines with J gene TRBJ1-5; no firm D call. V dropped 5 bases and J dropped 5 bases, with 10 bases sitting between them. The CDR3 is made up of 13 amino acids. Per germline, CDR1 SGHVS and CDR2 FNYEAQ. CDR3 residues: CASSHRPDQPQHF. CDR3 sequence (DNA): TGTGCCAGCAGCCACCGACCCGATCAGCCCCAGCATTTT.

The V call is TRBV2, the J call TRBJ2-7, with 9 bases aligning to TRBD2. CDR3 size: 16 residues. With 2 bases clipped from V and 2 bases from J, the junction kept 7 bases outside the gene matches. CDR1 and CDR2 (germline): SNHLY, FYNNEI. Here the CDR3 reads CASSEWGSGSAYEQYF. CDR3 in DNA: TGTGCCAGCAGTGAATGGGGTAGCGGGAGTGCCTACGAGCAGTACTTC.